Listed below are T cell receptor beta chains from one sample, sequenced in a study of shared clonotypes between healthy human individuals. Clones were sequenced by immunoSEQ multiplex PCR, and TCRdb holds only the in-frame ones, with some missing. The top ten hold 0.36% of the sample, which has 1.6 million or so clones, approximately 98.5% seen once. Sequencing was performed on naive CD4+ T cells sorted from blood. These receptor sequences come from a man aged 25-40 years in good health. Both conserved end residues are part of each CDR3. Fields, in order: V gene, J gene, CDR3 length, D gene, clone size, CDR3 protein, CDR3 DNA. D genes are given only for firm matches. The size of a clone is reported for some rows only, either as once, few or many, or as a class for expanded clones.

>TRBV28|TRBJ2-7|13|NA|NA
CASSLTDSYEQYF
TGTGCCAGCAGTTTGACAGACTCCTACGAGCAGTACTTC
>TRBV7-3|TRBJ2-1|15|TRBD2|NA
CASSLLGGSANEQFF
TGTGCCAGCAGCTTACTTGGCGGGAGTGCGAATGAGCAGTTCTTC
>TRBV5-1|TRBJ2-7|13|NA|NA
CASSLEAIGEQYF
TGCGCCAGCAGCTTGGAGGCGATAGGGGAGCAGTACTTC
>TRBV9|TRBJ2-1|14|TRBD2|NA
CASSGMTSSNEQFF
TGTGCCAGCAGCGGAATGACTAGCAGCAATGAGCAGTTCTTC
>TRBV6-1|TRBJ1-5|13|TRBD1|NA
CASSGQGKQPQHF
TGTGCCAGCAGTGGACAGGGGAAACAGCCCCAGCATTTT
>TRBV10-2|TRBJ1-2|14|NA|NA
CASREDRYSYGYTF
TGCGCCAGCAGGGAGGACAGATATAGCTATGGCTACACCTTC
>TRBV25-1|TRBJ1-5|14|NA|NA
CASSELGEAQPQHF
TGTGCCAGCAGTGAACTAGGGGAAGCTCAGCCCCAGCATTTT
>TRBV6-5|TRBJ2-2|12|NA|NA
CASSSLTGELFF
TGTGCCAGCAGTTCCCTTACCGGGGAGCTGTTTTTT
>TRBV5-1|TRBJ2-7|13|NA|NA
CASSQTSGTEQYF
TGCGCCAGCAGCCAAACGTCGGGGACCGAGCAGTACTTC
>TRBV9|TRBJ2-1|16|TRBD1|NA
CASSVGGRGQDPEQFF
TGTGCCAGCAGCGTAGGAGGAAGGGGACAGGATCCGGAGCAGTTCTTC
>TRBV15|TRBJ2-7|16|TRBD1|NA
CATSRGTGSSSYEQYF
TGTGCCACCAGCAGAGGGACAGGGAGTAGCTCCTACGAGCAGTACTTC
>TRBV19|TRBJ1-1|13|NA|NA
CASMSRVNTEAFF
TGTGCCAGTATGTCAAGGGTGAACACTGAAGCTTTCTTT
>TRBV6-1|TRBJ2-6|18|NA|once
CASSDAAVVTSGANVLTF
TGTGCCAGCAGTGATGCGGCAGTTGTCACCTCTGGGGCCAACGTCCTGACTTTC
>TRBV29-1|TRBJ1-1|12|NA|once
CSVAQRNTEAFF
TGCAGCGTTGCTCAGAGGAACACTGAAGCTTTCTTT
>TRBV18|TRBJ1-3|16|NA|NA
CASSPLTESSGNTIYF
TGTGCCAGCTCACCCCTTACAGAAAGCTCTGGAAACACCATATATTTT
>TRBV7-2|TRBJ2-7|14|NA|NA
CASSLDGMSYEQYF
TGTGCCAGCAGCCTGGATGGGATGTCCTACGAGCAGTACTTC
>TRBV2|TRBJ1-2|13|NA|NA
CASSETGIYGYTF
TGTGCCAGCAGTGAAACAGGAATCTATGGCTACACCTTC
>TRBV27|TRBJ2-4|14|NA|NA
CASSFTQGKNIQYF
TGTGCCAGCAGTTTCACTCAGGGTAAAAACATTCAGTACTTC
>TRBV4-2|TRBJ2-7|15|TRBD1|NA
CASSAGAGQGTEQYF
TGTGCCAGCAGCGCAGGAGCTGGACAGGGGACCGAGCAGTACTTC
>TRBV18|TRBJ2-1|16|TRBD1|once
CASSPLTGSSYNEQFF
TGTGCCAGCTCACCACTGACAGGGAGCTCCTACAATGAGCAGTTCTTC
>TRBV5-1|TRBJ1-1|15|TRBD1|NA
CASSSSPTGETEAFF
TGCGCCAGCAGCTCTTCCCCGACAGGGGAAACTGAAGCTTTCTTT
>TRBV6-6|TRBJ2-7|15|TRBD1|NA
CASSYSGQGAGEQYF
TGTGCCAGCAGTTACTCAGGACAGGGGGCAGGGGAGCAGTACTTC